These 9 T cell receptor beta chains originate from one sample sequenced in a study of shared clonotypes between healthy human individuals. The naive CD8 fraction comprised CD45RO-negative cells positively selected for CCR7 and excluded terminally differentiated effector memory CD45RA+ cells. The protocol was immunoSEQ multiplex PCR, while the TCRdb copy is restricted to in-frame clones and leaves out a portion. Among about 600,000 clones listed, just under 97% were seen once. Sequenced material: naive CD8+ T cells sorted from blood. These receptors originate from a woman younger than 45 in good health.

The chain uses TRBV11-2 and TRBJ2-1; TRBD2 agrees at 13 bases. Germline V gene sequence: CDR1 SGHAT, CDR2 FQNNGV. V trimming: 3 bases; J trimming: 8 bases; junction bases outside the gene matches: 4. This CDR3 has 15 amino acids. CDR3 DNA sequence: TGTGCCAGCAGCTTCGGGACTAGCGGGGTCGATGAGCAGTTCTTC. Its translation is CASSFGTSGVDEQFF.

The rearrangement links TRBV6-6 to TRBJ2-5; 8 bases are a match to TRBD1. Trimming removed 2 bases from V and 14 bases from J; junction bases left unmatched: 1. Per germline, CDR1 MNHNY and CDR2 SVGAGI (reference sequence). The CDR3 is 10 amino acids. The CDR3 sequence: CASSYGTGYF. For the CDR3, the DNA is TGTGCCAGCAGTTACGGGACAGGTTACTTC.

Turning to this clone: The same CDR3 can be traced to other DNA sequences in this sample. The chain combines TRBV9 with TRBJ2-3; D not resolved. The V gene's germline CDR1 is SGDLS and CDR2 YYNGEE. V lost 0 bases and J 4 bases, leaving 3 bases between the germline ends. This CDR3 is built from 12 residues. The CDR3: CASSVGADTQYF. The CDR3 region has the DNA TGTGCCAGCAGCGTAGGCGCAGATACGCAGTATTTT.

The chain joins TRBV7-6 to TRBJ2-5; D remains ambiguous. The CDR3 covers 13 residues. CDR1 and CDR2 (germline): SGHVS, FNYEAQ. Trimming took 0 bases from V and 5 from J, leaving 7 bases between them. The CDR3 coding sequence is TGTGCCAGCAGCTTAGCTGACTTGGAGACCCAGTACTTC. Its protein product is CASSLADLETQYF.

This clone occurred once. The rearrangement uses TRBV5-6 and TRBJ2-3, with 10 bases identical to TRBD2. Germline CDR1 is SGHDT and CDR2 is YYEEEE. V trimming: 0 bases; J trimming: 0 bases; junction bases outside the gene matches: 1. The CDR3 has 16 residues. Here the CDR3 DNA reads TGTGCCAGCAGCTTGGTGACTAGCGGGAGCACAGATACGCAGTATTTT. This sequence encodes CASSLVTSGSTDTQYF.

This rearrangement joins TRBV25-1 to TRBJ2-3; 13 positions match TRBD2. Trimming cost V 8 bases and J 4 bases; bases outside gene matches: 6. Germline assignment: CDR1 MGHDK and CDR2 SYGVNS. The CDR3 runs to 15 residues. Written as DNA, the CDR3 is TGTGCCAGCTCATGGACTAGCGGGAGCGCAGATACGCAGTATTTT. Translated: CASSWTSGSADTQYF.

The genes are TRBV2 and TRBJ2-3; 8 nucleotides line up with TRBD1. The germline CDR1 and CDR2 sequences are SNHLY and FYNNEI. After removal of 8 bases from V and 4 bases from J, the junction contained 8 bases not matched to a gene. The CDR3 has 14 amino acids. CDR3 DNA: TGTGCCAGCTCGACAGGGGAGTATCCAGATACGCAGTATTTT. Its translation is CASSTGEYPDTQYF.

The gene calls are TRBV7-8 and TRBJ2-5; 8 positions match TRBD2. The CDR3 covers 15 residues. V trimming: 5 bases; J trimming: 2 bases; junction bases outside the gene matches: 7. The V gene's germline CDR1 is SGHVS and CDR2 FQNEAQ. CDR3 loop: CASSERLAGQETQYF. Written as DNA, the CDR3 is TGTGCCAGCAGCGAGCGGCTAGCGGGTCAAGAGACCCAGTACTTC. Complete variable domain (other parts from reference TRBV7-8 and TRBJ2-5): GAGVSQSPRYKVAKRGQDVALRCDPISGHVSLFWYQQALGQGPEFLTYFQNEAQLDKSGLPSDRFFAERPEGSVSTLKIQRTQQEDSAVYLCASSERLAGQETQYFGPGTRLLVL.

The chain links TRBV10-2 to TRBJ1-1; D unresolved. This CDR3 has 13 residues. Germline V gives CDR1 WSHSY, CDR2 SAAADI. Trimming left V 6 bases short and J 3 bases short, with 11 bases between. The CDR3, as DNA: TGCGCCAGCAGGACTGAGGTGCACACTGAAGCTTTCTTT. Translated: CASRTEVHTEAFF.